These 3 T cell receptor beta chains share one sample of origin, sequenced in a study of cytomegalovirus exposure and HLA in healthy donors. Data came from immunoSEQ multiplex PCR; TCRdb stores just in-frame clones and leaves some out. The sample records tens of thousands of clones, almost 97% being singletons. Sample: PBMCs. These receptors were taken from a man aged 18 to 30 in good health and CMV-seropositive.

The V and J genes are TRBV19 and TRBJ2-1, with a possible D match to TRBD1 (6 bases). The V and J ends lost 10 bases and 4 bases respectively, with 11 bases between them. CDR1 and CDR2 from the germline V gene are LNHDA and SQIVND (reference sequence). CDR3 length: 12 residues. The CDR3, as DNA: TGTGCCATTGCAACAGGGTACAATGAGCAGTTCTTC. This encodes CAIATGYNEQFF.

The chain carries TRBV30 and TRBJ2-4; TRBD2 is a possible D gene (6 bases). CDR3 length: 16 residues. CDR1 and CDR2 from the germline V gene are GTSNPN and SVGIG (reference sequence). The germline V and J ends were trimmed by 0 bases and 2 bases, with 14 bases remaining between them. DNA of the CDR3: TGTGCCTGGAGTGTAGGAGGGTTTTTAACCAAAAACATTCAGTACTTC. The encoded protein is CAWSVGGFLTKNIQYF.

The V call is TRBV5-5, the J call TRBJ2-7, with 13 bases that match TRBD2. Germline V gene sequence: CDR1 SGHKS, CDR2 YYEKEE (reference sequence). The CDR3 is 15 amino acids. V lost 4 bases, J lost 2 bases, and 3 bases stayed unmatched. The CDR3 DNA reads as TGTGCCAGCAGCACGGGACTAGCGGGGCCCTACGAGCAGTACTTC. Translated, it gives CASSTGLAGPYEQYF. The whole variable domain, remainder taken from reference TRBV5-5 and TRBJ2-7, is DAGVTQSPTHLIKTRGQQVTLRCSPISGHKSVSWYQQVLGQGPQFIFQYYEKEERGRGNFPDRFSARQFPNYSSELNVNALLLGDSALYLCASSTGLAGPYEQYFGPGTRLTVT.